This T cell receptor beta chain appears in the sequencing data of a study of identical twins. Findings and caveats of the study: Conclusions were based on cross-sectional statistical analysis, without following the same donors. Zero-insertion analyses could be partly confounded by invariant MAIT and iNKT cells. With abundant cord blood beta clonotypes, insertions were fewer; memory repertoires showed no such pattern.

With template switching, a universal primer site was added, and the cDNA carried unique molecular identifiers. TCRdb re-called the 5' RACE reads through MiXCR, storing one row per CDR3 protein. The table shows under 500,000 distinct CDR3 sequences, with roughly an eighth occurring only once. Trimming pared 8 bases from V and 3 bases from J, leaving 8 bases between. Germline CDR1 is SEHNR and CDR2 is FQNEAQ (reference sequence). The CDR3 is 11 residues long. This clonotype was counted ten times or more. Its antigen is undetermined. These same data were also listed under a study on yellow fever vaccine responses in identical twins.

The chain carries TRBV7-9 and TRBJ2-7; possibly TRBD1 for D (6 bases). The sequenced sample consisted of CD4+ T cells sorted from blood. The source of this sequence is a woman younger than 35 in good health. The chain's CDR3 is CASSGVYEQYF. The DNA of the CDR3 is TGTGCCAGCTCAGGGGTCTACGAGCAGTACTTC.